The clone carrying this T cell receptor beta chain showed up just a few times. Its antigen is still unknown. This sample is part of a study of cytomegalovirus exposure and HLA in healthy donors. PCR used 60 Vbeta primers and 13 Jbeta primers. Sequencing was performed with immunoSEQ multiplex PCR; in TCRdb, only in-frame clones are kept and a portion is missing. Of about 140,000 clones listed, 73% are singletons. CDR3 size: 15 residues. V lost 8 bases, J lost 0 bases, and 6 bases stayed unmatched. Germline-derived CDR1 and CDR2 are ENHRY and SYGVKD. Regarding the study as a whole: A later examination showed that TCR association rates differed by HLA locus, with DRB1 most and HLA-C fewest.

The sequenced sample consisted of PBMCs. This TCR was sampled from a woman between 40 and 50 years old in good health and CMV-seronegative. J is TRBJ2-3 and V is TRBV10-3, with 9 bases identical to TRBD2. The CDR3 DNA reads TGTGCCATCCGGCTGACTAGCGGAAGCACAGATACGCAGTATTTT. Its protein product is CAIRLTSGSTDTQYF.